This entry features one TCR beta chain sequence. This sample stems from a study of shared clonotypes between healthy human individuals. Per the germline V gene, CDR1 is MDHEN and CDR2 is SYDVKM. Trimming cost V 6 bases and J 5 bases; bases outside gene matches: 8. The CDR3 sequence is 14 residues long. In replicate PCRs of sorted subsets, around 200 ng DNA, approximately 30,000 T cell genomes, was used. The assay was immunoSEQ multiplex PCR, and TCRdb's table has in-frame clones only and misses some. The data hold approximately 2.1 million clones, with more than 80% observed a single time. The material sequenced was naive CD4+ T cells from PBMCs. The subset here: CD45RA+ positively selected. The chain employs TRBV28 and TRBJ2-7, with 9 bases identical to TRBD2. This sequence originates from a man between 18 and 29 years old in good health. Some clones in this sample may be carry-over from other donors' samples. The CDR3 sequence is CASRTSGLRDEQYF. DNA of the CDR3: TGTGCCAGCAGGACTAGCGGCTTAAGGGACGAGCAGTACTTC.